The 17 T cell receptor beta chains listed next were all sequenced from one sample in a study of T cells in pancreatic ductal adenocarcinoma. Here immunoSEQ multiplex PCR was the method, and the copy in TCRdb shows in-frame clones only, minus some. The table shows 25,000 to 35,000 clones, with more than 80% occurring only once. Selected pancreatic ductal adenocarcinoma patients had undergone surgery without neoadjuvant therapy. The sequencing input was PBMCs. These receptors all come from a human donor with pancreatic ductal adenocarcinoma.

V and J are TRBV10-3 and TRBJ2-1, with TRBD1 matching over 9 bases. Unmatched junction bases numbered 12, after V lost 2 bases and J lost 7 bases. CDR3 length equals 17 residues. The germline CDR1 and CDR2 sequences are ENHRY and SYGVKD. The CDR3 DNA reads as TGTGCCATCAGTGAGCCGGGGGTACAGGGGGCGCAAAATGAGCAGTTCTTC. Translation: CAISEPGVQGAQNEQFF.

The gene calls are TRBV7-9 and TRBJ2-1; 9 bases map to TRBD2. Germline loops: CDR1 SEHNR, CDR2 FQNEAQ (reference sequence). The CDR3 loop spans 18 amino acids. With V trimmed by 3 bases and J by 4 bases, 13 bases remained unmatched. In DNA form, the CDR3 reads TGTGCCAGCAGCTTGGATACGGCTAGCGGGATTAGGTACAATGAGCAGTTCTTC. Translated: CASSLDTASGIRYNEQFF.

The gene calls are TRBV5-1 and TRBJ1-2; 8 bases match TRBD1. CDR3 length: 15 residues. V was pared by 2 bases and J by 1 base, with 4 bases of the junction left unmatched. CDR1 is SGHRS, CDR2 YFSETQ, per germline. Written as DNA, the CDR3 is TGCGCCAGCAGCTTTGGGGACAGGCTTAACTATGGCTACACCTTC. This codes for CASSFGDRLNYGYTF.

This clone is a singleton in its sample. The chain recombines TRBV7-2 with TRBJ2-1; 11 bases line up with TRBD2. Losses at the gene ends were 4 bases for V and 5 bases for J; bases not matched to a gene: 10. The CDR3 spans 17 residues. CDR1 and CDR2 from the germline V gene are SGHTA and FQGNSA. CDR3 DNA sequence: TGTGCCAGCAGCTCTAGATTACTAGCGGGAGAGGACAATGAGCAGTTCTTC. This gives the protein CASSSRLLAGEDNEQFF.

V usage is TRBV18 and J usage is TRBJ1-1; tentatively, D is TRBD1 (5 bases). The CDR3 has 17 residues. Between the trimmed V and J ends, which lost 3 bases and 2 bases, there was a span of 19 bases. Germline V gene sequence: CDR1 KGHSH, CDR2 LQKENI. CDR3 coding DNA: TGTGCCAGCTCACCGCTACGGGACCCCCGGCGAAACACTGAAGCTTTCTTT. This encodes CASSPLRDPRRNTEAFF.

The V and J genes are TRBV6-5 and TRBJ1-4, with unresolved D. V was shortened by 2 bases and J by 7 bases, with 5 bases between the two germline ends. Germline V lookup: CDR1 MNHEY, CDR2 SVGAGI. This CDR3 has 12 amino acids. The CDR3 coding sequence is TGTGCCAGCAGTTACAAGGGTGAAAAACTGTTTTTT. It is translated as CASSYKGEKLFF.

This clone turned up a few times. J is TRBJ1-2 and V is TRBV7-9, with TRBD1 as a possible D gene (5 bases). The length of the CDR3 is 12 residues. CDR1 SEHNR and CDR2 FQNEAQ come from the germline V gene (reference sequence). Deletions cut 8 bases from V and 3 bases from J, with 10 bases between. The CDR3 bases are TGTGCCAGCGGGACGGCTGACTATGGCTACACCTTC. The encoded protein is CASGTADYGYTF.

The chain links TRBV14 to TRBJ2-1, with D possibly matching TRBD2 (5 bases). Germline V gene lookup returns CDR1 SGHDN and CDR2 FVKESK. Trimming took off 1 base at V and 10 bases at J, with 20 bases between the two ends. The CDR3 is 16 residues long. CDR3 amino acids: CASSQVFGVRAGEQFF. The DNA for the CDR3 is TGTGCCAGCAGCCAAGTGTTTGGGGTTAGGGCGGGCGAGCAGTTCTTC.

The chain is built from TRBV10-3 and TRBJ2-3, with no clear D. CDR3 length: 13 amino acids. Trimming shortened V by 3 bases and J by 1 base, and 5 bases separated the two germline ends. The germline CDR1 and CDR2 sequences are ENHRY and SYGVKD. CDR3 DNA: TGTGCCATCAGTGATAGAGGCACAGATACGCAGTATTTT. Amino acids: CAISDRGTDTQYF.

This chain connects TRBV27 to TRBJ2-1; D tentatively fits TRBD1 or TRBD2 (5 bases each). Per germline, CDR1 MNHEY and CDR2 SMNVEV (reference sequence). Between the trimmed V and J ends, which lost 2 bases and 9 bases, there was a span of 11 bases. CDR3 length: 13 residues. For the CDR3, the DNA is TGTGCCAGCAGTTTAGGGACCCTCGGTGAGCAGTTCTTC. It yields the protein CASSLGTLGEQFF.

The chain couples TRBV6-5 to TRBJ2-1; tentative D call: TRBD2 (7 bases). Trimming removed 8 bases at V and 13 bases at J, with 18 bases between. The CDR3 loop spans 12 amino acids. Germline V gives CDR1 MNHEY, CDR2 SVGAGI. Here the CDR3 DNA reads TGTGCCAGCGGCTCTAGCGGAGGGGGACAGTTCTTC. Translating it yields CASGSSGGGQFF.

The rearrangement links TRBV4-1 to TRBJ1-1, with D maybe TRBD1 (6 bases). CDR1 and CDR2 (germline): MGHRA, YSYEKL. The CDR3 length is 15 residues. Deletions cut 6 bases from V and 4 bases from J, with 18 bases between. Here the CDR3 DNA reads TGCGCCAGCAGTCCGGGAGTCAGGGGCCCCACTGAAGCTTTCTTT. Translation: CASSPGVRGPTEAFF.

The chain uses TRBV27 and TRBJ2-1, with TRBD2 matching 15 bases. CDR3 length equals 14 residues. Germline CDR1 and CDR2: MNHEY and SMNVEV (reference sequence). J was trimmed by 9 bases and V by 8 bases; bases with no gene match: 5. In DNA form, the CDR3 reads TGTGCCAGCGACTCGGGACTAGCGGGAGGTGAGCAGTTCTTC. The encoded protein is CASDSGLAGGEQFF.

The chain recombines TRBV11-2 with TRBJ1-4; no definite D call. Trimming took 5 bases from V and 7 from J, leaving 11 bases between them. Germline CDR1 and CDR2: SGHAT and FQNNGV. The CDR3 spans 13 residues. Here the CDR3 reads CASSAPGGEKLFF. The CDR3 DNA reads TGTGCCAGCAGCGCCCCAGGAGGTGAAAAACTGTTTTTT.

This clone occurred once. V is TRBV6-5 and J is TRBJ2-3; no clear D gene. CDR1 and CDR2 (germline): MNHEY, SVGAGI. The CDR3 contains 12 residues. V lost 6 bases and J 6 bases, leaving 10 bases between the germline ends. CDR3 residues: CASSQRRDTQYF. In DNA, the CDR3 is TGTGCCAGCAGCCAACGGCGGGATACGCAGTATTTT.

The chain joins TRBV20-1 to TRBJ1-5; D gene unclear. Trimming took off 5 bases at V and 4 bases at J, with 3 bases between the two ends. Germline V gives CDR1 DFQATT, CDR2 SNEGSKA (reference sequence). CDR3 length equals 10 residues. CDR3 sequence: CSALNQPQHF. The CDR3 DNA reads TGCAGTGCTCTAAATCAGCCCCAGCATTTT.

This chain connects TRBV5-1 to TRBJ2-3; TRBD2 is a possible D gene (6 bases). The V and J ends lost 2 bases and 6 bases respectively, with 16 bases between them. CDR3 size: 15 residues. CDR1 is SGHRS, CDR2 YFSETQ, per germline. Written as DNA, the CDR3 is TGCGCCAGCAGCTTCCAGGGTACTAGCTTTGATACGCAGTATTTT. Protein: CASSFQGTSFDTQYF.